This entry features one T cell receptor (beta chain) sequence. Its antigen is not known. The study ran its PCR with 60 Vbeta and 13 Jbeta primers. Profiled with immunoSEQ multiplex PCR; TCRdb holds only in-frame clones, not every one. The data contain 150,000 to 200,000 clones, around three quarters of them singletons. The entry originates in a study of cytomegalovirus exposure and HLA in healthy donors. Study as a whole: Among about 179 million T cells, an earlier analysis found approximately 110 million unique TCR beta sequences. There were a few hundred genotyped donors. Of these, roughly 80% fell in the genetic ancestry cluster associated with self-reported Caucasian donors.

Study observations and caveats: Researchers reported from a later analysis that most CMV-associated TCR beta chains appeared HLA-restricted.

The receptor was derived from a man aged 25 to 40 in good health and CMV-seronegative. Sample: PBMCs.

The CDR3 bases are TGTGCCAGCAGTTTACTACCGGGACAGGGGGCCCCCTACGAGCAGTACTTC. Protein product: CASSLLPGQGAPYEQYF. The rearrangement joins TRBV27 to TRBJ2-7; 12 bases map to TRBD1. This CDR3 has 17 amino acids. The germline V gene encodes CDR1 MNHEY and CDR2 SMNVEV (reference sequence). J gave up 2 bases and V 2 bases, and 7 bases lay outside the gene matches.